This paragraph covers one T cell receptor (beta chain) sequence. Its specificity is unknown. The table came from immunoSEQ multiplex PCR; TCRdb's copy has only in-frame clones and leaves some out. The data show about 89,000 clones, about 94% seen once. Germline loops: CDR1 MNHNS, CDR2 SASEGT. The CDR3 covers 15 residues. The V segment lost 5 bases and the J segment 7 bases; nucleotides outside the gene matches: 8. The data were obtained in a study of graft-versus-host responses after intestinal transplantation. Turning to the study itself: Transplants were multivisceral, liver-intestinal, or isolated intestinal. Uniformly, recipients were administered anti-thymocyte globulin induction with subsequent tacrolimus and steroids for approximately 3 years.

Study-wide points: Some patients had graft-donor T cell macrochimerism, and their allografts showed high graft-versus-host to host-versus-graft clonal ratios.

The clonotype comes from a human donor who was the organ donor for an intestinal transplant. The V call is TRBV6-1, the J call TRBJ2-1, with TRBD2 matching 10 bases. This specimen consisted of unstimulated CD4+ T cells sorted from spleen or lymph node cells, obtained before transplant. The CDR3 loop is CASSPLAGAKNEQFF. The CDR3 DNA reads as TGTGCCAGCAGTCCCCTAGCGGGGGCAAAGAATGAGCAGTTCTTC.